What follows describes a single T cell receptor (beta chain). Its antigen remains unknown. This specimen comes from a study of post-analysis software for immune sequencing data. The wider study: Relapsing-remitting, secondary progressive and progressive-relapsing multiple sclerosis courses were included. Study-wide findings and caveats: Included in a set of about 5 TRBV segments more frequent in patients than controls were TRBV5-6, TRBV5-1 and TRBV20-1. F-measure co-clustering was strong for batch-matched samples. Comparison with controls showed significantly lower normalized Chao1 diversity in multiple sclerosis patients.

The CDR3 loop spans 14 amino acids. With 7 bases removed from V and 3 bases from J, the gap between germline ends came to 13 bases. Germline loops: CDR1 MNHEY, CDR2 SMNVEV (reference sequence). Presence of unique molecular identifiers characterized the TCR beta cDNA libraries. Each sample of about 1 to 10 million input T cells yielded roughly 500,000 cDNA molecules, so each molecule approximated one T cell. In TCRdb, the PCR reads were re-called with MiXCR into one record per CDR3 protein. The sample lists hundreds of thousands of distinct CDR3 sequences, roughly 47% occurring once. Sequenced: blood. The source of this sequence is a girl between 5 and 17 years old with multiple sclerosis. The chain links TRBV27 to TRBJ2-4; D possibly corresponds to TRBD2 (5 bases). The CDR3 loop is CASIRGEGKNIQYF. In DNA, the CDR3 is TGTGCCAGCATTAGAGGAGAGGGCAAAAACATTCAGTACTTC.